The rows below give T cell receptor beta chains drawn from one sample of a study of blood T cell repertoires in COVID-19. Data came from immunoSEQ multiplex PCR; TCRdb stores just in-frame clones and leaves some out. The data hold a few hundred thousand clones, with approximately 90% observed a single time. Sequencing was performed on peripheral blood. These receptors were taken from a man younger than 30 with COVID-19, enrolled during active disease. Both conserved end residues are part of each CDR3. The size entry is marked missing in some rows and otherwise reads once, few, many or a size class.

clone_size v_call cdr3_aa
. TRBV10-3 CAIRNPSQRGANVLTF
. TRBV7-9 CASSLGLAGVQETQYF
. TRBV7-6 CASSLAQNTEAFF
. TRBV7-9 CASSLEPQPQHF
. TRBV6-5 CASSSHYEQYF
. TRBV3-1/TRBV3-2 CASSQGPLNTEAFF
. TRBV27 CASRTGGQPQHF
. TRBV5-1 CASSSGTSNEQFF
. TRBV7-9 CASSAAPSGSYNEQFF
. TRBV3-1/TRBV3-2 CASSKGIPRGEQYF
. TRBV7-8 CASSPRTGTANTGELFF
. TRBV24-1 CATSDLQTGMDTQYF
. TRBV6-2/TRBV6-3 CASSYAGLAGRGQFF
once TRBV10-3 CAISEILDVYGYTF
. TRBV20-1 CSARVQVRAFF
. TRBV6-5 CATTPGVRGTDTQYF
. TRBV19 CASSRDRGSNQPQHF
. TRBV5-4 CASSSGNWNTEAFF
. TRBV13 CASSLFQGGTGELFF
. TRBV12-3/TRBV12-4 CASSFRWGDEQYF
. TRBV30 CAWSVLRTSTDTQYF
. TRBV7-9 CASSSDRVPYEQYF
. TRBV2 CASSEGVKGVPNSPLHF
few TRBV3-1/TRBV3-2 CASSPGGFANEKLFF
. TRBV18 CASSPSGRGEQFF